The entry below gives a single TCR beta chain sequence along with its context. Original analysis: Amplified reference gene primers provided the basis for estimating nucleated cell counts. This table comes from immunoSEQ multiplex PCR, and its TCRdb copy is limited to in-frame clones, with some not included. From that table come the V and J calls and clone size; the DNA was used to work out D and trimming. Of tens of thousands of clones in the sample, roughly 89% were seen once. The data derive from a study of blood T cell repertoires in COVID-19. Study background: Samples representing acute and convalescent COVID-19 were sourced from the United States, Italy and Spain.

CDR1 is SGHTA and CDR2 is FQGNSA in the germline V gene. Trimming removed 1 base at V and 5 bases at J, with 8 bases between. CDR3 size: 13 residues. The chain has TRBV7-2 and TRBJ2-5; tentative D call: TRBD2 (6 bases). Material: peripheral blood. This sequence originates from a human donor in a cohort sampled during active COVID-19. The chain's CDR3 is CASSLGLVETQYF. The CDR3 nucleotides read TGTGCCAGCAGCTTAGGACTAGTTGAGACCCAGTACTTC.